The subject of this entry is one TCR beta chain. This sample is part of a study of tumor-infiltrating lymphocytes in localized non-small cell lung cancer. The method was immunoSEQ multiplex PCR; TCRdb's version includes in-frame clones alone and lacks a portion of them. The table includes fewer than 20,000 clones, less than 85% detected once. Trimming took 0 bases from V and 0 from J, leaving 6 bases between them. The CDR3 contains 15 residues. Germline V CDR1 and CDR2: SGHDN, FVKESK. The receptor comes from a human donor with non-small cell lung cancer. V is TRBV14 and J is TRBJ2-1; D unclear. Sequencing was done on a sample of lung tumor tissue. The CDR3 spells CASSQEEISYNEQFF. The CDR3 nucleotides read TGTGCCAGCAGCCAAGAGGAGATCTCCTACAATGAGCAGTTCTTC.